This TCR beta chain was profiled in a study of glioma-infiltrating T cells. Study-level points and caveats: Above-expected tissue-blood divergence occurred in all gliomas, most in low-grade ones. Tissue and blood shared very few CDR3 sequences.

This clonotype came up many times. As yet, its antigen is unknown. This CDR3 spans 11 amino acids. Germline V lookup: CDR1 MNHNS, CDR2 SASEGT. Trimming pared 6 bases from V and 7 bases from J, leaving 10 bases between. Amplification of TCR alpha and beta CDR3 regions from RNA used iRepertoire nested multiplex PCR. One-step reverse transcription and amplification started from approximately 100-400 ng of tissue mRNA or PBMC total RNA. One entry per CDR3 protein results from TCRdb running MiXCR on the multiplex PCR reads. In the table there are over 90,000 distinct CDR3 sequences, under 30% of which are singletons.

This chain uses TRBV6-1 with TRBJ2-7; D possibly corresponds to TRBD1 (5 bases). The sequenced sample consisted of glioma tissue, nonneoplastic brain tissue, or PBMCs (not recorded which). This sequence was found in a human donor with low-grade glioma or glioblastoma, undergoing nonglioma brain surgery, or in good health (not recorded which). CDR3 in DNA: TGTGCCAGCAGCCAAAGACAGGAGCAGTACTTC. This translates into CASSQRQEQYF.